This TCR beta chain stems from a study of molecular identifiers for immune sequencing clone quantification. This CDR3 has 17 amino acids. The V gene lost 1 base and the J gene lost 0 bases, with 12 bases spanning the gap. MiXCR was run by TCRdb on the PCR reads, yielding one entry per CDR3 protein. Among about 640,000 distinct CDR3 sequences listed, nearly 20% were seen once. V usage is TRBV12-3 or TRBV12-4 and J usage is TRBJ2-2, with D possibly matching TRBD1 (5 bases). This sequence was found in a human donor in good health. Some libraries in this study had Jurkat cell RNA spiked in. The sample taken for sequencing was naive CD8+ T cells from blood, with Jurkat cell RNA spiked in. The subset was: FACS-sorted CD8+CD4-CCR7+CD45RA+ naive T cells. The CDR3, as DNA: TGTGCCAGCAGTTTAGTATTTGGACAAACGAACACCGGGGAGCTGTTTTTT. Amino acid sequence: CASSLVFGQTNTGELFF.